Described below is a single TCR beta chain sequence and its context. Its antigen is as yet unknown. TCRdb's table, derived via immunoSEQ multiplex PCR, lists solely in-frame clones and lacks some. Here the sample spans about 72,000 clones, roughly nine tenths being singletons. The data were obtained in a study of T cell responses to AZD1222 COVID-19 vaccine. This CDR3 has 16 amino acids. The germline CDR1 and CDR2 sequences are SGHRS and YFSETQ. V shed 3 bases and J 3 bases; nucleotides not matched to a gene: 9. Findings of the study overall: Spike-specific TCR repertoires showed rising breadth and depth after two AZD1222 doses. Donors were mostly white British, more females; clonal diversity possibly underestimated. Sampling that yielded the repertoires occurred only after the peak T cell response. Recipients of AZD1222 seropositive at baseline numbered only 5 to 7.

Sample: peripheral blood, taken 28 days after the second AZD1222 dose. The TCR sequence derives from an adult who received the AZD1222 COVID-19 vaccine. The rearrangement joins TRBV5-1 to TRBJ2-5; 9 bases are a match to TRBD1. The CDR3 region has the DNA TGCGCCAGCAGCTCCAACTCGGACAGGGGAAAAGAGACCCAGTACTTC. Its protein product is CASSSNSDRGKETQYF.